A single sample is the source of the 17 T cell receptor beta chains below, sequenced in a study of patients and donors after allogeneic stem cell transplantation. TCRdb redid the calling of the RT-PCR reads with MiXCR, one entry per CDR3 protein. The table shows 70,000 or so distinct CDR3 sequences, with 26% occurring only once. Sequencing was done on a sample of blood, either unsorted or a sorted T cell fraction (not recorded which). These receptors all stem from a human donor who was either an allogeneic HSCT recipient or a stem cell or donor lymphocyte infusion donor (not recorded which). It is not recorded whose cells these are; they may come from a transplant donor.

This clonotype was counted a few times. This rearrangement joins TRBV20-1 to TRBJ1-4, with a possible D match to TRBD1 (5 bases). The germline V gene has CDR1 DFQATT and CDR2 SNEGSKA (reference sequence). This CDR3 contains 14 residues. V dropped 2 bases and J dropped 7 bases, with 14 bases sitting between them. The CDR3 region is CSARLGGTLEKLFF. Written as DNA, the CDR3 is TGCAGTGCTAGATTGGGGGGGACCCTTGAAAAACTGTTTTTT.

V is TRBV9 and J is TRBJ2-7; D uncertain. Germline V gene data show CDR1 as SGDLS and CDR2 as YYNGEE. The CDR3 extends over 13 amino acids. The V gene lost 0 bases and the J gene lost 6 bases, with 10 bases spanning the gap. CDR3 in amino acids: CASSVGDPAEQYF. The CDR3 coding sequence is TGTGCCAGCAGCGTAGGGGATCCTGCCGAGCAGTACTTC. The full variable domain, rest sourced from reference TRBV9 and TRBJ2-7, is DSGVTQTPKHLITATGQRVTLRCSPRSGDLSVYWYQQSLDQGLQFLIQYYNGEERAKGNILERFSAQQFPDLHSELNLSSLELGDSALYFCASSVGDPAEQYFGPGTRLTVT.

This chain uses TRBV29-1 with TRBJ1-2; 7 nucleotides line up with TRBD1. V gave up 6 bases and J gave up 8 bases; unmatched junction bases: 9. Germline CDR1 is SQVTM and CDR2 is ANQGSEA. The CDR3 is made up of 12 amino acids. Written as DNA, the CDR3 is TGCAGCGTCCCCGGACAGGAGGAGGGCTACACCTTC. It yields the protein CSVPGQEEGYTF.

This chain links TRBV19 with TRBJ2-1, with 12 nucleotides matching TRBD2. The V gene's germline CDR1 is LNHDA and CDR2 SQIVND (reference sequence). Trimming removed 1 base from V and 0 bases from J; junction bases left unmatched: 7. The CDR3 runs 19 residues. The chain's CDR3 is CASSIASGGAVSSYNEQFF. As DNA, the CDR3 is TGTGCCAGTAGTATAGCTAGCGGGGGGGCCGTTAGCTCCTACAATGAGCAGTTCTTC.

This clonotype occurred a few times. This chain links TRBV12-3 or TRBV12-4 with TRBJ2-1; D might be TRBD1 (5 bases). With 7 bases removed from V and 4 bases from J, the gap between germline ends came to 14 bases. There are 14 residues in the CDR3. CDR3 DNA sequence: TGTGCCAGCAAGGGGCGGCAGGTATACAATGAGCAGTTCTTC. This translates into CASKGRQVYNEQFF.

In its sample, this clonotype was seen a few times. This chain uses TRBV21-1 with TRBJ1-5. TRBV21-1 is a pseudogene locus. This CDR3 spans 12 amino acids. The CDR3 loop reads CASSKRSQPQHF. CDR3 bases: TGTGCCAGCAGCAAACGCTCTCAGCCCCAGCATTTT.

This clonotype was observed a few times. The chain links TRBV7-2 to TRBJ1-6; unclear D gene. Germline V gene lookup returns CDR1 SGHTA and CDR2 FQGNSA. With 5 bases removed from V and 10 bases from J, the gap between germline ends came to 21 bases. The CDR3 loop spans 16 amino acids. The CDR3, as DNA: TGTGCCAGCAGCCAAACCGGGATAGGAGGAAGGTCACCCCTCCACTTT. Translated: CASSQTGIGGRSPLHF.

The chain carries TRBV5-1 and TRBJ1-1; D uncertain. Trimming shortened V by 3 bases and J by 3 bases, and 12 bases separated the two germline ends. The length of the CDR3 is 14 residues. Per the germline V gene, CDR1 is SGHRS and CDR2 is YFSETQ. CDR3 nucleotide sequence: TGCGCCAGCAGCTGGGCCGAGGAGTACACTGAAGCTTTCTTT. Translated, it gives CASSWAEEYTEAFF.

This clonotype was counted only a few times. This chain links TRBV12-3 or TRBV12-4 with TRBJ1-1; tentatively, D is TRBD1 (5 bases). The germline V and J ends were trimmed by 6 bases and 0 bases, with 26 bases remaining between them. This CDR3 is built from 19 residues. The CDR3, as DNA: TGTGCCAGCAGACATAGACCCCGGGGCCTAGGGTCCGTGAACACTGAAGCTTTCTTT. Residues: CASRHRPRGLGSVNTEAFF.

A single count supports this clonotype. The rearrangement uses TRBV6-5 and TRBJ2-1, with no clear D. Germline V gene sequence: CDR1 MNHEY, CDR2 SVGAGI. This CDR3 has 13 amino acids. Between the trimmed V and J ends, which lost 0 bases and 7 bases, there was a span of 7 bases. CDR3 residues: CASSYSYTNEQFF. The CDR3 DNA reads TGTGCCAGCAGTTACTCGTATACAAATGAGCAGTTCTTC.

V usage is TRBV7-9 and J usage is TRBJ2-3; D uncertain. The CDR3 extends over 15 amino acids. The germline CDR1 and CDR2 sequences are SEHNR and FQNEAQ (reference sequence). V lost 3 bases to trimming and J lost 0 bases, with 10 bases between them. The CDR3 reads CASSLDGTSTDTQYF. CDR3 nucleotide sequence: TGTGCCAGCAGCTTGGACGGTACCAGCACAGATACGCAGTATTTT.

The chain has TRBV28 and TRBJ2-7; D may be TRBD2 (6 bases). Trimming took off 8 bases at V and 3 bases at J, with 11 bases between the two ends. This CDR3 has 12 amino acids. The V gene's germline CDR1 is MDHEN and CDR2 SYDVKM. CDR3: CASAGSVYEQYF. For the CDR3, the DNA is TGTGCCAGCGCGGGATCAGTCTACGAGCAGTACTTC.

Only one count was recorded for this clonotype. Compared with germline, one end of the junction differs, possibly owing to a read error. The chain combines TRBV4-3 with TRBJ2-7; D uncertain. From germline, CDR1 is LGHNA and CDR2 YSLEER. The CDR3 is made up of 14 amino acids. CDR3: CASGQERISYEQYF. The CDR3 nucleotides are TGCGCCAGCGGCCAAGAGAGGATTTCCTACGAGCAGTACTTC.

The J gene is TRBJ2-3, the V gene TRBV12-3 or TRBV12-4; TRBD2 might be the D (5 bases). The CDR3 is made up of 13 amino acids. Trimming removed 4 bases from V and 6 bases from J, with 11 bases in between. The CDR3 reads CASSSRTLDTQYF. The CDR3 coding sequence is TGTGCCAGCAGTTCCCGGACTCTTGATACGCAGTATTTT.

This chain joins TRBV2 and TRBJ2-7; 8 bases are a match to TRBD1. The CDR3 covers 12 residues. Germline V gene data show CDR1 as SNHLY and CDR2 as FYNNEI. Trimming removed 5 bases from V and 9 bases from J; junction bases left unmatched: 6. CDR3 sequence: CASSQTGGWQYF. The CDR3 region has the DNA TGTGCCAGCAGTCAAACAGGGGGATGGCAGTACTTC.

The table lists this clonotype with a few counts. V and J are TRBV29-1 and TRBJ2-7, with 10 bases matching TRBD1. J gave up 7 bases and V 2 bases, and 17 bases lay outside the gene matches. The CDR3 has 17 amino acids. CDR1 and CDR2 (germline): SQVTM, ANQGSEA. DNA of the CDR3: TGCAGCGTTGAACTCTTTTTGGGGACAGGGGCATCCTGGGAGCAGTACTTC. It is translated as CSVELFLGTGASWEQYF.

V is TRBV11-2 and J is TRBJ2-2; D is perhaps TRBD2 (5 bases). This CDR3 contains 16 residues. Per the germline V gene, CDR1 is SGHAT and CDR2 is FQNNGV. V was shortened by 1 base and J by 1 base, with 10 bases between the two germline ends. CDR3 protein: CASSLVRLRNTGELFF. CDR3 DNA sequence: TGTGCCAGCAGCTTAGTCCGACTACGGAACACCGGGGAGCTGTTTTTT.